A selection of T cell receptor beta chains follows, all from one sample in a study of shared clonotypes between healthy human individuals. This table comes from immunoSEQ multiplex PCR, and its TCRdb copy is limited to in-frame clones, with some not included. The sample has more than 1,200,000 clones, approximately 98.5% seen once; the top ten hold approximately 0.4%. The material sequenced was naive CD4+ T cells sorted from blood. Receptors originate from a man between 25 and 39 years old in good health. CDR3s include the opening cysteine and the closing phenylalanine or tryptophan.

TRBJ2-1,TRBV4-3,CASSQAYYYNEQFF
TRBJ2-1,TRBV7-9,CASSLPKGAYNEQFF
TRBJ1-4,TRBV28,CASSSPGLSNEKLFF
TRBJ2-7,TRBV5-5,CASSLVAGTASSYEQYF
TRBJ2-1,TRBV11-3,CASSLGKREAYLGKQFF
TRBJ2-3,TRBV9,CASSVVQGLTTDTQYF
TRBJ1-5,TRBV7-2,CASSLEGTDQPQHF
TRBJ2-3,TRBV11-2,CASTYTGASTDTQYF
TRBJ2-4,TRBV6-1,CASSDERRGSIQYF
TRBJ2-7,TRBV7-8,CASSLGVNSYEQYF
TRBJ2-1,TRBV14,CASSRTKRGLADPNEQFF
TRBJ2-5,TRBV6-5,CASSAGLAGQETQYF
TRBJ2-4,TRBV7-9,CASSPRVVEHIQYF
TRBJ1-1,TRBV9,CASSATLGGTEAFF
TRBJ2-4,TRBV28,CASSFKSRAPLGIQYF
TRBJ2-3,TRBV28,CASSQGQGGSTDTQYF
TRBJ2-7,TRBV5-4,CASSYTGKEQYF
TRBJ1-3,TRBV5-5,CASSLLRDLALGNTIYF
TRBJ2-1,TRBV5-1,CASSTSGRASYNEQFF
TRBJ2-7,TRBV18,CASSPRALGTGVNEQYF
TRBJ1-4,TRBV18,CASSPGTGNEKLFF
TRBJ2-7,TRBV18,CASSLSQGNGAYEQYF
TRBJ2-1,TRBV4-3,CASSQDLGPNEQFF
TRBJ2-5,TRBV5-6,CASSLLEETQYF
TRBJ2-2,TRBV29-1,CSVAPSTGELFF
TRBJ2-7,TRBV27,CASSLFGEAGGPYEQYF
TRBJ1-2,TRBV7-9,CASSPGDRGYTF
TRBJ2-5,TRBV5-4,CASSFPGRARETQYF
TRBJ2-7,TRBV27,CASSLSLAGVKYF
TRBJ2-5,TRBV18,CASSPRQVETQYF
TRBJ1-5,TRBV10-3,CAIRGDRENQPQHF
TRBJ2-7,TRBV19,CASSIGGDKYF
TRBJ2-4,TRBV28,CASSPTTVIQYF
TRBJ1-4,TRBV28,CASSLDSWGEKLFF
TRBJ1-1,TRBV5-1,CASSPTSTNTEAFF
TRBJ1-5,TRBV19,CASSLMTGASQPQHF
TRBJ2-1,TRBV6-5,CASRSTGGAYNEQFF
TRBJ2-7,TRBV10-3,CAISVGISSYEQYF
TRBJ2-3,TRBV18,CASSHRTSGSAGDTQYF
TRBJ2-1,TRBV27,CASSFRNEQFF
TRBJ2-1,TRBV25-1,CASRPGQGRYEQFF
TRBJ2-1,TRBV9,CASSDGSSYNEQFF
TRBJ1-2,TRBV28,CASSLEGQQIYGYTF
TRBJ1-2,TRBV19,CASSEGRGYGYTF
TRBJ2-2,TRBV5-1,CASSLGLAGEEGELFF
TRBJ2-1,TRBV18,CASSPVDFSYNEQFF
TRBJ2-2,TRBV9,CASSPHGDNPGELFF
TRBJ2-7,TRBV4-3,CASSQTLGAPGEQYF
TRBJ2-7,TRBV6-1,CASSELVGAGEQYF
TRBJ1-1,TRBV18,CASSPRDRFNTEAFF
TRBJ2-5,TRBV11-2,CASRRAGQGSETQYF